The clone carrying this T cell receptor beta chain was counted a few times. Its target is not known. Specified time point: persistent/refractory GD, antithyroid drugs over 5 years with positive TRAb. Isolated PBMC RNA provided the starting material for the TCR library. This record comes from a study of regulatory T cells in long-lasting Graves disease. Whole-study findings and limits: Persistent cases favored TRBV28, TRBJ1-2 and TRBJ2-5.

Construction of the TCR beta libraries employed iRepertoire HTBI primers in conjunction with Arm-PCR of CDR3 regions. A single record per CDR3 protein comes from TCRdb applying MiXCR to the multiplex PCR reads. The data show under 450,000 distinct CDR3 sequences, 23% seen once. The CDR3 sequence is 14 residues long. CDR1 and CDR2 from the germline V gene are MNHNS and SASEGT. V was pared by 8 bases and J by 3 bases, with 17 bases between. This specimen was peripheral blood mononuclear cells (PBMCs), taken when the disease was refractory, from a patient treated with antithyroid drugs. This sequence joins TRBV6-1 and TRBJ2-7; D perhaps matches TRBD2 (5 bases). The sequence derives from a female donor with Graves disease. CDR3 coding DNA: TGTGCCAGCCATAAGGCGGTGACTAACTACGAGCAGTACTTC. Amino acid sequence: CASHKAVTNYEQYF.